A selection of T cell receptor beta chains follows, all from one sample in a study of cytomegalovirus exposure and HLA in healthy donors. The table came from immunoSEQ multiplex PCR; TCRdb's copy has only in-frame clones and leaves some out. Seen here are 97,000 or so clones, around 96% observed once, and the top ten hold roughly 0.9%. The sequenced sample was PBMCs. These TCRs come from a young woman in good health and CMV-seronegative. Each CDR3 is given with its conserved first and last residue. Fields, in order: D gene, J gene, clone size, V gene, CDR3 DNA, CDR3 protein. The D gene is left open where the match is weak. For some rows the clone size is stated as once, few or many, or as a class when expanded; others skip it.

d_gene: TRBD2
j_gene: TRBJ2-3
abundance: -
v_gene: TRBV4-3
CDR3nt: TGCGCCAGCAGCCAAGATACCGGGGGGGCGGTAGATACGCAGTATTTT
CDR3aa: CASSQDTGGAVDTQYF

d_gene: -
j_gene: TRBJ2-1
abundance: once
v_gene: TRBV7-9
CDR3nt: TGTGCCAGCAGCTCTAACCAGGGGGAGCAGTTCTTC
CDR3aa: CASSSNQGEQFF

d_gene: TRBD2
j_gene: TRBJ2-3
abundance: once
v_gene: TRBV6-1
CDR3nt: TGTGCCAGCAGTGAAGCGACTAGCGGAGCAGATACGCAGTATTTT
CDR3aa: CASSEATSGADTQYF

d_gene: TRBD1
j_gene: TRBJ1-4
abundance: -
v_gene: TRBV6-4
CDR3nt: TGTGCCAGCAGTGACACAGGGGGCGCGGAGGAAAAACTGTTTTTT
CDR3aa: CASSDTGGAEEKLFF

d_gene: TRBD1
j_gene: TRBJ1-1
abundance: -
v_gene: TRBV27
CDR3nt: TGTGCCAGCAGTCCAAGGACAGGGTGGGACACTGAAGCTTTCTTT
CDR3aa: CASSPRTGWDTEAFF

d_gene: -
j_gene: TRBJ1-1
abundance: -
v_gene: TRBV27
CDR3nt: TGTGCCAGCAGCCCCTCCAGGGGAACTGAAGCTTTCTTT
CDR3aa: CASSPSRGTEAFF

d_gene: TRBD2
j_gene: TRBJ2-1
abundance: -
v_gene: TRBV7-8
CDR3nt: TGTGCCAGCAGCCCGAGCGGGAGCTCCTACAATGAGCAGTTCTTC
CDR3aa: CASSPSGSSYNEQFF

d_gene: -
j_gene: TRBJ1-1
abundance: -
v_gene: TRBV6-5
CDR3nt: TGTGCCAGCAGGGCAGGGTCGAACACTGAAGCTTTCTTT
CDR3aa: CASRAGSNTEAFF

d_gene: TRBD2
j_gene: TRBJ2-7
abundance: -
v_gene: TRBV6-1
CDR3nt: TGTGCCAGCAGTGAGATGCCTAGCGGGAGTGCGAGCTCCTACGAGCAGTACTTC
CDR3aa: CASSEMPSGSASSYEQYF

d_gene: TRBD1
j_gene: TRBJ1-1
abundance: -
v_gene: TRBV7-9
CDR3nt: TGTGCCAGCAAACCTACAGGGGAGTCCCCGGGCAACACTGAAGCTTTCTTT
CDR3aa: CASKPTGESPGNTEAFF

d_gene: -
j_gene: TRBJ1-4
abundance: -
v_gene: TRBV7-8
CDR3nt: TGTGCCAGCAGCCCCGAACTGGCCACGGGTCTAGGCCGGGAAAAACTGTTTTTT
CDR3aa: CASSPELATGLGREKLFF

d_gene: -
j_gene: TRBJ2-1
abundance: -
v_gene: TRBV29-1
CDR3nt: TGCAGCGTGGGAGGGACAGAGCAGTTCTTC
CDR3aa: CSVGGTEQFF

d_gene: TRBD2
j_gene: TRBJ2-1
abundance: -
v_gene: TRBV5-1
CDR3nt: TGCGCCAGCAGCTTGGAAGGTTTACGGACTAGCGGGGACAATGAGCAGTTCTTC
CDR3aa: CASSLEGLRTSGDNEQFF

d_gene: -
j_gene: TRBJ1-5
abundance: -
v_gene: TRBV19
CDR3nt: TGTGCCAGTAGTATTGGCCCTTTCAGCAATCAGCCCCAGCATTTT
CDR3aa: CASSIGPFSNQPQHF

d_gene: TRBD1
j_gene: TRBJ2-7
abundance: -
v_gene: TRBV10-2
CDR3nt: TGCGCCAGCAGTGATCCTGGACAGGGGACCTACGAGCAGTACTTC
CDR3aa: CASSDPGQGTYEQYF

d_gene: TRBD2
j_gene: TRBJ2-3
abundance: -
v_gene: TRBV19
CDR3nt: TGTGCCAGTAGTTTATCGACTAGCGGGAGGGCAGATACGCAGTATTTT
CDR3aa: CASSLSTSGRADTQYF

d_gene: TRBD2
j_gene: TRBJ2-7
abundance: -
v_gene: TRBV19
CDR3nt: TGTGCCAGTAGTGCAACCGGGACTAGCGCCTACGAGCAGTACTTC
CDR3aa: CASSATGTSAYEQYF